A selection of T cell receptor beta chains follows, all from one sample in a study of T cells of healthy individuals. MiXCR was run by TCRdb on the 5' RACE reads, yielding one entry per CDR3 protein. The repertoire consists of around 63,000 distinct CDR3 sequences, with roughly 17% occurring once and the leading ten covering around 4.5%. The receptor source for this set is a human donor in good health. CDR3s include the opening cysteine and the closing phenylalanine or tryptophan. A D gene is named only where the DNA matches it firmly. Part of the rows lack a size; the others show once, few, many or a class for expanded clones.

clone size: few; D gene: TRBD1; V gene: TRBV6-2/TRBV6-3; J gene: TRBJ2-7; CDR3 DNA: TGTGCCAGCTCCCACTTGGACAGGGGTACGGACGAGCAGTACTTC; CDR3 protein: CASSHLDRGTDEQYF
clone size: many; D gene: -; V gene: TRBV5-4; J gene: TRBJ2-2; CDR3 DNA: TGTGCCAGCAGCTTGGCGCAGGGGTCCGGGGAGCTGTTTTTT; CDR3 protein: CASSLAQGSGELFF
clone size: -; D gene: -; V gene: TRBV12-3/TRBV12-4; J gene: TRBJ2-7; CDR3 DNA: TGTGCCAGCAGTCTCCAGGGACGGTTGTCCTACGAGCAGTACTTC; CDR3 protein: CASSLQGRLSYEQYF
clone size: -; D gene: TRBD2; V gene: TRBV5-1; J gene: TRBJ2-7; CDR3 DNA: TGCGCCAGCAGACTTACTAGCGGGAGCTGGAACGAGCAGTACTTC; CDR3 protein: CASRLTSGSWNEQYF
clone size: -; D gene: TRBD2; V gene: TRBV2; J gene: TRBJ2-5; CDR3 DNA: TGTGCCAGCAGCCCTACTAGCGGGAGGTACCAAGAGACCCAGTACTTC; CDR3 protein: CASSPTSGRYQETQYF
clone size: many; D gene: -; V gene: TRBV27; J gene: TRBJ2-7; CDR3 DNA: TGTGCCAGCAGCTCACCAGGGGGGTCCTACGAGCAGTACTTC; CDR3 protein: CASSSPGGSYEQYF
clone size: many; D gene: -; V gene: TRBV6-4; J gene: TRBJ2-1; CDR3 DNA: TGTGCCAGCCGGCCTTCAGGGGCACACAATGAGCAGTTCTTC; CDR3 protein: CASRPSGAHNEQFF
clone size: few; D gene: -; V gene: TRBV21-1; J gene: TRBJ2-7; CDR3 DNA: TGTGCCAGCAGCAACCGTAAACCCATCTCCTACGAGCAGTACTTC; CDR3 protein: CASSNRKPISYEQYF
clone size: few; D gene: -; V gene: TRBV28; J gene: TRBJ2-7; CDR3 DNA: TGTGCCAGCAGTTTCGTGACAGGAGCCTACGAGCAGTACTTC; CDR3 protein: CASSFVTGAYEQYF
clone size: -; D gene: TRBD2; V gene: TRBV28; J gene: TRBJ2-2; CDR3 DNA: TGTGCCAGCGGGGGGGGGTACACCGGGGAGCTGTTTTTT; CDR3 protein: CASGGGYTGELFF
clone size: few; D gene: -; V gene: TRBV27; J gene: TRBJ1-1; CDR3 DNA: TGTGCCAGCAGTTTAGGGGTACGCAGCACTGAAGCTTTCTTT; CDR3 protein: CASSLGVRSTEAFF
clone size: few; D gene: TRBD1; V gene: TRBV27; J gene: TRBJ2-7; CDR3 DNA: TGTGCCAGCAGGGCCGACAGGGATCGGCACGAGCAGTACTTC; CDR3 protein: CASRADRDRHEQYF
clone size: -; D gene: -; V gene: TRBV20-1; J gene: TRBJ2-5; CDR3 DNA: TGCAGTGCTAGAGAAAGCGACAGGAGAGAGACCCAGTACTTC; CDR3 protein: CSARESDRRETQYF
clone size: many; D gene: TRBD1; V gene: TRBV2; J gene: TRBJ1-1; CDR3 DNA: TGTGCCAGCAGGCGGGACAGCCCAGAGGCTTTCTTT; CDR3 protein: CASRRDSPEAFF
clone size: many; D gene: -; V gene: TRBV4-1; J gene: TRBJ2-7; CDR3 DNA: TGCGCCAGCAGCCAGGGGAGGCGGGTGTACGAGCAGTACTTC; CDR3 protein: CASSQGRRVYEQYF
clone size: -; D gene: -; V gene: TRBV18; J gene: TRBJ1-3; CDR3 DNA: TGTGCCAGCTCACCCGGTGGCGGATACTCTGGAAACACCATATATTTT; CDR3 protein: CASSPGGGYSGNTIYF
clone size: many; D gene: -; V gene: TRBV29-1; J gene: TRBJ1-2; CDR3 DNA: TGCAGCGCTCAAATTAACTATGGCTACACCTTC; CDR3 protein: CSAQINYGYTF
clone size: -; D gene: -; V gene: TRBV20-1; J gene: TRBJ2-7; CDR3 DNA: TGCAGTGCAGTGGATCGGGACCTCGAAACCTACGAGCAGTACTTC; CDR3 protein: CSAVDRDLETYEQYF